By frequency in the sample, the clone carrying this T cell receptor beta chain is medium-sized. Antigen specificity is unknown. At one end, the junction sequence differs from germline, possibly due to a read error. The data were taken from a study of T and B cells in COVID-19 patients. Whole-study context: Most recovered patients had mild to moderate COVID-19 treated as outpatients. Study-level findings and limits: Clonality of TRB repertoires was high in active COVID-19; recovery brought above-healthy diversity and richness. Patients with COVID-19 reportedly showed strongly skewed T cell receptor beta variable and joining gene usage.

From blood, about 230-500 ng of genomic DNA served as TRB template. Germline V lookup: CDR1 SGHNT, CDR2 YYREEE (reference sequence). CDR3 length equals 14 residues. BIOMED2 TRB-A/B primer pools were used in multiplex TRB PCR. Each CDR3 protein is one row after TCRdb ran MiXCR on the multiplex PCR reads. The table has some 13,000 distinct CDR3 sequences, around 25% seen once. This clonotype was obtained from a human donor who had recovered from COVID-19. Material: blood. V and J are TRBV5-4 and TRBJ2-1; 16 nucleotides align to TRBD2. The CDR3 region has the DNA TGTGCCAGCAGCTCTTCGGGACTAGCGGGAGGGCCAACCTTC. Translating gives CASSSSGLAGGPTF.